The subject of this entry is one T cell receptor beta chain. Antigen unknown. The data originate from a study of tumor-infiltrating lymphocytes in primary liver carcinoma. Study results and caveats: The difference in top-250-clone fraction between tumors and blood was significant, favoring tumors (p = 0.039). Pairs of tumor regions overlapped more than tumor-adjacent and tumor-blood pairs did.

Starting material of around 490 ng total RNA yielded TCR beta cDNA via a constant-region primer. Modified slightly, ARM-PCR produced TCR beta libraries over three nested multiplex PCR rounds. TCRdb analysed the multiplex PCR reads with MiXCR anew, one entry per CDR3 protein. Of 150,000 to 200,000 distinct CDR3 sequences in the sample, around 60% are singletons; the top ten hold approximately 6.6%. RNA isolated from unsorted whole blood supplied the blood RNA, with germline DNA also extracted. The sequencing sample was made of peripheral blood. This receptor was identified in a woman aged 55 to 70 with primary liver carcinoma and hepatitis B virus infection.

CDR3 residues: CASSLRGGRGGIEQFF. In nucleotides, the CDR3 is TGTGCCAGCAGCTTAAGGGGTGGGAGAGGCGGAATTGAGCAGTTCTTC. V and J are TRBV11-3 and TRBJ2-1, with D perhaps given as TRBD1 or TRBD2 (5 bases each). The CDR3 is made up of 16 amino acids. Germline-derived CDR1 and CDR2 are SGHNT and YENEEA. V lost 2 bases and J lost 9, with 20 bases in between.